This record covers a single T cell receptor beta chain. These data belong to a study of cytomegalovirus exposure and HLA in healthy donors. It was with 60 Vbeta and 13 Jbeta primers that the PCR ran. The protocol was immunoSEQ multiplex PCR, while the TCRdb copy is restricted to in-frame clones and leaves out a portion. This sample has about 80,000 clones, with around 62% found just once. V lost 2 bases, J lost 7 bases, and 8 bases lay in between. Per germline, CDR1 MNHEY and CDR2 SVGAGI. This CDR3 spans 12 amino acids. This clonotype was obtained from a male donor in good health and CMV-seropositive. J is TRBJ1-1 and V is TRBV6-5, with a weak D call TRBD1 (5 bases). Sequencing was performed on PBMCs. The CDR3 DNA reads TGTGCCAGCAGTTACCAGGGTCGTGAAGCTTTCTTT. Protein: CASSYQGREAFF.